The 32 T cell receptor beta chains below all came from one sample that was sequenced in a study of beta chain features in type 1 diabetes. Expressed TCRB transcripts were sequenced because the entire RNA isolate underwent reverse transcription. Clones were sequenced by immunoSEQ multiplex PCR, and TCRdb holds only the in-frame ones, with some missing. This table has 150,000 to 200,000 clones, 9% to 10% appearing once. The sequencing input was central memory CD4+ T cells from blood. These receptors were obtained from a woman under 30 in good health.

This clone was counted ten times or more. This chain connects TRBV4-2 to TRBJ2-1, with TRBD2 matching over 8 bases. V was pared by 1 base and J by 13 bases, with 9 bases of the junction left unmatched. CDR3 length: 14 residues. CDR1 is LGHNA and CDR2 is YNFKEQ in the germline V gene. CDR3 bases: TGTGCCAGCAGCCAAGTGAGCGGGGGTCTATACCAGTTCTTC. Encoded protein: CASSQVSGGLYQFF.

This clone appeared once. In DNA, the CDR3 is TGTGCCAGCAGCTTGGCTGTAGCGGGAGATCCGGAGACCCAGTACTTC. This codes for CASSLAVAGDPETQYF. The chain recombines TRBV5-8 with TRBJ2-5; 9 positions match TRBD2. The CDR3 runs 16 residues. V trimming: 0 bases; J trimming: 5 bases; junction bases outside the gene matches: 8. Per germline, CDR1 SGHTS and CDR2 YDEGEE.

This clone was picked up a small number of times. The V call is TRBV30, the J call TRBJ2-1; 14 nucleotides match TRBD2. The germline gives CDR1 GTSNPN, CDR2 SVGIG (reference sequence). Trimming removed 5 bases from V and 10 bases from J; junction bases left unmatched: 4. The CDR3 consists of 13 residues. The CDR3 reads CAWGTSGSGEQFF. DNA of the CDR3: TGTGCCTGGGGGACTAGCGGGAGCGGAGAGCAGTTCTTC.

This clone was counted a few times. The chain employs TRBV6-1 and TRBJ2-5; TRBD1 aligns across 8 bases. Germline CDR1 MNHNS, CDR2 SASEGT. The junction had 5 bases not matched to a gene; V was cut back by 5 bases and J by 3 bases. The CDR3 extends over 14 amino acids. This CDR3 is CASSWGQVEETQYF. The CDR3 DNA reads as TGTGCCAGCAGTTGGGGACAGGTCGAAGAGACCCAGTACTTC.

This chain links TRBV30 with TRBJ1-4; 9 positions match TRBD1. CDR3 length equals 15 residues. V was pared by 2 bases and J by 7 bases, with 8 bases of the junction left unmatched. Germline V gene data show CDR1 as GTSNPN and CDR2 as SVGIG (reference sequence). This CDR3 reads CAWSLRGTGPEKLFF. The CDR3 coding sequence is TGTGCCTGGAGTCTACGTGGGACAGGGCCTGAAAAACTGTTTTTT.

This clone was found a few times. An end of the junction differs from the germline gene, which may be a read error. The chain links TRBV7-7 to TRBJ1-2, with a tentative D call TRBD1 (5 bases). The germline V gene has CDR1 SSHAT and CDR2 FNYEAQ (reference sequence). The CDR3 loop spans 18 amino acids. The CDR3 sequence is CASSLALDGGAKPYGYTF. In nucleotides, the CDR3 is TGTGCTAGCAGCTTAGCCTTGGACGGGGGAGCGAAGCCCTATGGCTACACCTTC.

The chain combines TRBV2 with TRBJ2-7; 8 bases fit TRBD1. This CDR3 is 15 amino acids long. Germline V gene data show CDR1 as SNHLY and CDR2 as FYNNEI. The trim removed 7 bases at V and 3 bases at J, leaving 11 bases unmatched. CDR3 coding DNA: TGTGCCAGCACCCCCGCAGGGACAGGTATCTACGAGCAGTACTTC. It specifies CASTPAGTGIYEQYF.

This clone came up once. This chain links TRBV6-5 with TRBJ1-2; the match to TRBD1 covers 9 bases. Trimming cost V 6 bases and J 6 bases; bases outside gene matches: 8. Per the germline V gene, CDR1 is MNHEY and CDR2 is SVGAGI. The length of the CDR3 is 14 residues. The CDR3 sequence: CASRSGQGFDGYTF. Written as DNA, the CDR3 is TGTGCCAGCAGGTCAGGACAGGGGTTTGATGGCTACACCTTC.

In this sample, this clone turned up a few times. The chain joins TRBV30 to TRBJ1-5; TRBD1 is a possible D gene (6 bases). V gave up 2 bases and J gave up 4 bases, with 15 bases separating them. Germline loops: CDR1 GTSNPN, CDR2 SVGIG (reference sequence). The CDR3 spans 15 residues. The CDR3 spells CAWSFSGQGNQPQHF. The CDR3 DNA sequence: TGTGCCTGGAGTTTTTCGGGACAAGGGAATCAGCCCCAGCATTTT.

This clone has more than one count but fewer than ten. The CDR3 sequence: CASSLQLADEGRQYF. The CDR3 nucleotides read TGTGCCAGCAGCTTACAGCTAGCGGATGAGGGGCGGCAGTATTTT. The chain is built from TRBV11-2 and TRBJ2-3, with 7 bases lining up with TRBD2. This CDR3 region has 15 residues. Trimming removed 2 bases from V and 11 bases from J; junction bases left unmatched: 13. Germline lookup yields CDR1 SGHAT and CDR2 FQNNGV. Together with reference TRBV11-2 and TRBJ2-3, the CDR3 gives the full variable domain: EAGVAQSPRYKIIEKRQSVAFWCNPISGHATLYWYQQILGQGPKLLIQFQNNGVVDDSQLPKDRFSAERLKGVDSTLKIQPAKLEDSAVYLCASSLQLADEGRQYFGPGTRLTVL.

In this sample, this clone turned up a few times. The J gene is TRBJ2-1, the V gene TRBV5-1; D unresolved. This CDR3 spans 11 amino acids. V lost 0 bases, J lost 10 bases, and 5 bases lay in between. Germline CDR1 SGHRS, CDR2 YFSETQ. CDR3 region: CASSLDGEQFF. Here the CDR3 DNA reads TGCGCCAGCAGCTTGGATGGCGAGCAGTTCTTC.

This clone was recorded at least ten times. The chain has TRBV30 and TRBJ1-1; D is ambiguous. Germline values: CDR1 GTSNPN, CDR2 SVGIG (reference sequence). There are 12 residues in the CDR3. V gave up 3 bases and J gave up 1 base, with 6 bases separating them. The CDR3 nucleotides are TGTGCCTGGAGAGCCTCGAACACTGAAGCTTTCTTT. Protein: CAWRASNTEAFF.

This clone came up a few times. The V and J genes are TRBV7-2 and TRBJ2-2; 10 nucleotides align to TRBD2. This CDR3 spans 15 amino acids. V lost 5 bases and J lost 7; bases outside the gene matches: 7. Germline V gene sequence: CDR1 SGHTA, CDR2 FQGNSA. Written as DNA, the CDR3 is TGTGCCAGCAGCGACAGCGGGAGGGCAGACGGGGAGCTGTTTTTT. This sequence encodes CASSDSGRADGELFF.

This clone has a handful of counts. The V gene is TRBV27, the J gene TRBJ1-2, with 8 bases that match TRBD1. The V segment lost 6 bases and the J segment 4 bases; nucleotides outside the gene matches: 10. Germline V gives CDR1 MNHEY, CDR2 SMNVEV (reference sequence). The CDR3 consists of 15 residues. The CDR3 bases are TGTGCCAGCAGACCGCCGGACAGGGATGGCTATGGCTACACCTTC. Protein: CASRPPDRDGYGYTF.

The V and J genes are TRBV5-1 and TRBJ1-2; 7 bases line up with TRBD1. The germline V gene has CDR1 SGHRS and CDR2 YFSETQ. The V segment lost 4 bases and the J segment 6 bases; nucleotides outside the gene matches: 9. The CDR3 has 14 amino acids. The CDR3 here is CASSPGGGEDGYTF. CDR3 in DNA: TGCGCCAGCAGCCCCGGAGGGGGCGAGGATGGCTACACCTTC.

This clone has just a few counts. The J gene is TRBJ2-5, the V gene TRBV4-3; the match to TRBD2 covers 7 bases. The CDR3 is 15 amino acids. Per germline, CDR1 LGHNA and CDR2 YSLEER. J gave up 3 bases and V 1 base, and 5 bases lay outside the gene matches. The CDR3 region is CASSQVGLAEETQYF. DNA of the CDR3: TGCGCCAGCAGCCAAGTGGGGCTAGCGGAAGAGACCCAGTACTTC.

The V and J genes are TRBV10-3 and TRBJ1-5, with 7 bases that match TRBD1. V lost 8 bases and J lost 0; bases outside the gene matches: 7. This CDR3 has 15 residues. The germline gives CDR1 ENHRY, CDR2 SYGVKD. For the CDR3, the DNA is TGTGCCATCTCCGGCGGGACAGATAGCAATCAGCCCCAGCATTTT. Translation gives CAISGGTDSNQPQHF.

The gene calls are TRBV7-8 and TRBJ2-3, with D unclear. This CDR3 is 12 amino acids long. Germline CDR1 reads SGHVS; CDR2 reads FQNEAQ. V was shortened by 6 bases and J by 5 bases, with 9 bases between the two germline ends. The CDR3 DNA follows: TGTGCCAGCAGTCGTGGGCAAGATACGCAGTATTTT. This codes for CASSRGQDTQYF.

CDR3 in amino acids: CASSPGSDTDTQYF. The CDR3 region has the DNA TGTGCCAGCTCACCAGGGAGCGACACAGATACGCAGTATTTT. The chain has TRBV18 and TRBJ2-3; D might be TRBD2 (5 bases). The CDR3 length is 14 residues. V lost 2 bases and J 2 bases, leaving 8 bases between the germline ends. The germline V gene has CDR1 KGHSH and CDR2 LQKENI.

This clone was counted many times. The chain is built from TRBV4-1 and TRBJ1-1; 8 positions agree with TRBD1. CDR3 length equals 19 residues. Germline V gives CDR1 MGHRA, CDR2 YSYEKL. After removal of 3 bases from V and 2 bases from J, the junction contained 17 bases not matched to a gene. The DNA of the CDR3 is TGCGCCAGCAGCCAGGGTAGACAGGGGCTTACCTCCCTAAACACTGAAGCTTTCTTT. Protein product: CASSQGRQGLTSLNTEAFF.

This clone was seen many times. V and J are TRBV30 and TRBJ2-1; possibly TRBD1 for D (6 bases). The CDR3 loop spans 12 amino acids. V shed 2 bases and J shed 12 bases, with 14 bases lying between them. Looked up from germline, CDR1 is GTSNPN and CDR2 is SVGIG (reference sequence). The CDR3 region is CAWSITDSGQFF. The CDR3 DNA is TGTGCCTGGAGTATAACGGACAGCGGGCAGTTCTTC.

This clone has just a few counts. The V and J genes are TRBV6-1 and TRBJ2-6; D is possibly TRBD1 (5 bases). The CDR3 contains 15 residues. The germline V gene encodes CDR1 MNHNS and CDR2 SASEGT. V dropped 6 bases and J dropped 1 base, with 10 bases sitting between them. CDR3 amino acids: CASRGRESGANVLTF. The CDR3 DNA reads TGTGCCAGCAGGGGGCGCGAATCTGGGGCCAACGTCCTGACTTTC.

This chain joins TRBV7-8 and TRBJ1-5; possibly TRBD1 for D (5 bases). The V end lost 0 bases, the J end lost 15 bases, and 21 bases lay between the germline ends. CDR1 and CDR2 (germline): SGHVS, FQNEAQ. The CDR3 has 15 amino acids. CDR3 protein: CASSLANSGTGLPHF. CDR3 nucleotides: TGTGCCAGCAGCTTAGCGAATTCCGGAACAGGCCTTCCGCATTTT.

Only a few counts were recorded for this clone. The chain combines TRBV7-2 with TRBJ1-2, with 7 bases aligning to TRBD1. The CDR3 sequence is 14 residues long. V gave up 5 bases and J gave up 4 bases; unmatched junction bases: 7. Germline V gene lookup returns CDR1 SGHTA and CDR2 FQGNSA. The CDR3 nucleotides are TGTGCCAGCAGCGTATCGACAGGGTTCTATGGCTACACCTTC. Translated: CASSVSTGFYGYTF.

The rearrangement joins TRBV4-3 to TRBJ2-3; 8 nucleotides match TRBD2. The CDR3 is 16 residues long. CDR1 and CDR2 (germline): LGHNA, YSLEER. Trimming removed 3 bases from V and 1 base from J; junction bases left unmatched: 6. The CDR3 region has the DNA TGCGCCAGCAGCCACCTGTCAGCGGGGGGCACAGATACGCAGTATTTT. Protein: CASSHLSAGGTDTQYF.

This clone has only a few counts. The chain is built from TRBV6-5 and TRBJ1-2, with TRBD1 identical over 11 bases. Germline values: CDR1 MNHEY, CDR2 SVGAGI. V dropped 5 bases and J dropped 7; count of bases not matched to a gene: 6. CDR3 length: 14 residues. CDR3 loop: CASSHRTGGGGYTF. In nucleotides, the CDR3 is TGTGCCAGCAGTCACCGGACAGGGGGCGGTGGCTACACCTTC.

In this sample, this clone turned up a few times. The CDR3 nucleotides read TGCAGCGAGGGACACAGAGACACTGAAGCTTTCTTT. It codes for CSEGHRDTEAFF. V gene TRBV29-1 combines with J gene TRBJ1-1, with TRBD1 as a possible D gene (6 bases). The CDR3 runs to 12 residues. CDR1 SQVTM and CDR2 ANQGSEA come from the germline V gene. The V and J ends lost 7 bases and 3 bases respectively, with 12 bases between them.

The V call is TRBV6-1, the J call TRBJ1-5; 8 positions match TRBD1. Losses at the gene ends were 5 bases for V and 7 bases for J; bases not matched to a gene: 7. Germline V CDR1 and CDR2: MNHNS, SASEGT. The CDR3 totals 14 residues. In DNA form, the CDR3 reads TGTGCCAGCAGTACTGACAGGACAGGGCAGCCCCAGCATTTT. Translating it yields CASSTDRTGQPQHF.

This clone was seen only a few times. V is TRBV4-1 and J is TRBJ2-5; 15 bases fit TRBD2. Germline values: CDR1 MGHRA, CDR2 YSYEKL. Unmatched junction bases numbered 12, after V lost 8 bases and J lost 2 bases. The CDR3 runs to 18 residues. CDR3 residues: CASSLRTSGRVGQETQYF. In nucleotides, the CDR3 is TGCGCCAGCTCTCTTAGGACTAGCGGGAGGGTTGGACAAGAGACCCAGTACTTC.

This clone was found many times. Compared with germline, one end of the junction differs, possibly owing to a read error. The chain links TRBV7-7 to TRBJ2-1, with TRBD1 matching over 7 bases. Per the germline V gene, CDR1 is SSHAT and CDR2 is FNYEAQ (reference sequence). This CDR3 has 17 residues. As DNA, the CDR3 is TGTGCTAGCAGCCCACGGACAGGAGTGAGCTCCTACAATGAGCAGTTCTTC. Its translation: CASSPRTGVSSYNEQFF.

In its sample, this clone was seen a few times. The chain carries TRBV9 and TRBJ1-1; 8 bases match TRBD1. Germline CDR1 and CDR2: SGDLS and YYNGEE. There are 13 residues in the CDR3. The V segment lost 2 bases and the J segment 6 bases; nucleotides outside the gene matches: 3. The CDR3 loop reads CASSVEQGAEAFF. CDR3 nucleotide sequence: TGTGCCAGCAGCGTCGAACAGGGGGCTGAAGCTTTCTTT.

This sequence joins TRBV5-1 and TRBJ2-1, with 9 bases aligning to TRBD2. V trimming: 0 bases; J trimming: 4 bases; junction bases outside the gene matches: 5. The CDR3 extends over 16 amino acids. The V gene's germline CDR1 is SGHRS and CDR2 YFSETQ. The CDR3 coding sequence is TGCGCCAGCAGCTTGGAGAGTAGCGGGGGTTACAATGAGCAGTTCTTC. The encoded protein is CASSLESSGGYNEQFF.